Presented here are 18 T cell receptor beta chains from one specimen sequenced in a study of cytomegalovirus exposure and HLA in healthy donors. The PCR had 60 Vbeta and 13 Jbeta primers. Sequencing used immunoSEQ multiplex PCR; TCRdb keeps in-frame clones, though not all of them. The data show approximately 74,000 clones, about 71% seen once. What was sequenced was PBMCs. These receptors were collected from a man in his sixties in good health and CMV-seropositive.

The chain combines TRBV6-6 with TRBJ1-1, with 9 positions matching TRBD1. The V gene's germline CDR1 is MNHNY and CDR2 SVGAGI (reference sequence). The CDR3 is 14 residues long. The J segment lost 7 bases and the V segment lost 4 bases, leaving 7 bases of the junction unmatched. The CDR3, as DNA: TGTGCCAGCAGTTCCCCGGGACAGGGAGTTGAAGCTTTCTTT. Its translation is CASSSPGQGVEAFF.

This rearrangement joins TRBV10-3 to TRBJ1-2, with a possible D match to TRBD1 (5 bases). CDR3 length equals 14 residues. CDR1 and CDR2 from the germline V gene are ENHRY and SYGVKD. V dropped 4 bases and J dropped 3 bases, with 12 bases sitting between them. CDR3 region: CAISAGGSDYGYTF. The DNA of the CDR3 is TGTGCCATCAGTGCCGGGGGTAGCGACTATGGCTACACCTTC.

CDR3 sequence (DNA): TGTGCCAGCAGCCCACAGGTGGAGACCCAGTACTTC. Translated: CASSPQVETQYF. The V gene is TRBV7-2, the J gene TRBJ2-5; D might be TRBD1 (5 bases). This CDR3 is 12 amino acids long. Per germline, CDR1 SGHTA and CDR2 FQGNSA. V lost 5 bases to trimming and J lost 5 bases, with 9 bases between them. The full variable domain, rest sourced from reference TRBV7-2 and TRBJ2-5, is GAGVSQSPSNKVTEKGKDVELRCDPISGHTALYWYRQSLGQGLEFLIYFQGNSAPDKSGLPSDRFSAERTGGSVSTLTIQRTQQEDSAVYLCASSPQVETQYFGPGTRLLVL.

The DNA of the CDR3 is TGCGCCAGCAGCCATGGGACATCTCAAGAGACCCAGTACTTC. This gives the protein CASSHGTSQETQYF. The rearrangement uses TRBV4-1 and TRBJ2-5, with D possibly being TRBD1 (6 bases). V was clipped by 3 bases and J by 2 bases, with 10 bases between them. The CDR3 totals 14 residues. Germline V gene sequence: CDR1 MGHRA, CDR2 YSYEKL.

CDR3 amino acids: CASSPGTSGDTQYF. The CDR3 nucleotides are TGTGCCAGCAGCCCCGGGACTAGCGGCGATACGCAGTATTTT. This chain connects TRBV13 to TRBJ2-3, with 11 bases lining up with TRBD2. The germline V gene encodes CDR1 PRHDT and CDR2 FYEKMQ (reference sequence). V was pared by 5 bases and J by 6 bases, with 4 bases of the junction left unmatched. This CDR3 contains 14 residues.

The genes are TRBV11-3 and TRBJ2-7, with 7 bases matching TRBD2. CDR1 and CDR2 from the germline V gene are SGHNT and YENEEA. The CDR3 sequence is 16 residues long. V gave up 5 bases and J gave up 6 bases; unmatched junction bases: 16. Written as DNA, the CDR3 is TGTGCCAGCAGCCCGGGGGGTAGCCCCGGAGTAGCCGAGCAGTACTTC. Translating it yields CASSPGGSPGVAEQYF.

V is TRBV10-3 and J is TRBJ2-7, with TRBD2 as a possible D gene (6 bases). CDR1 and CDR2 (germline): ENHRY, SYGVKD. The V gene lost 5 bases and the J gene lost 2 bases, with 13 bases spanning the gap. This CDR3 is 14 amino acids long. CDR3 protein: CAISPLTGAYEQYF. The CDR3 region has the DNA TGTGCCATCAGTCCCCTGACGGGAGCCTACGAGCAGTACTTC.

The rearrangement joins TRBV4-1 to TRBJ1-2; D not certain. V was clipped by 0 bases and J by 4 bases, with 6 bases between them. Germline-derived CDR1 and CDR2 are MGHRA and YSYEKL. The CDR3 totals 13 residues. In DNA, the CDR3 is TGCGCCAGCAGCCAAGATTACTCCTATGGCTACACCTTC. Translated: CASSQDYSYGYTF.

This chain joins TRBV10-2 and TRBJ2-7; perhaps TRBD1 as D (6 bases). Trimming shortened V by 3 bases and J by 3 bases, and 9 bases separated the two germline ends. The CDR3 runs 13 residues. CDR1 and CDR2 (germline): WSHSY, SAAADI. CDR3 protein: CASSDRGNYEQYF. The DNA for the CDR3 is TGCGCCAGCAGTGATAGGGGGAACTACGAGCAGTACTTC.

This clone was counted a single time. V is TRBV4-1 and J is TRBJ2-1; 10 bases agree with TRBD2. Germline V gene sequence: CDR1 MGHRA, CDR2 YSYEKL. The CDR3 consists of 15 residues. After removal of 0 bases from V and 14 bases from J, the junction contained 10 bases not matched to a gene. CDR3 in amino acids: CASSQDGLAGESKFF. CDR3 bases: TGCGCCAGCAGCCAAGATGGGCTAGCGGGAGAAAGTAAGTTCTTC.

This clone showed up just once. CDR3 residues: CATLGQGYGNTIYF. The CDR3 bases are TGTGCCACCTTGGGACAGGGCTATGGAAACACCATATATTTT. The V gene is TRBV2, the J gene TRBJ1-3; TRBD1 matches 9 bases. V was pared by 10 bases and J by 3 bases, with 7 bases of the junction left unmatched. The length of the CDR3 is 14 residues. The germline gives CDR1 SNHLY, CDR2 FYNNEI.

DNA for the CDR3: TGTGCCAGCAGCTACCGGACAGGGGTCCTCACAGATACGCAGTATTTT. Translating gives CASSYRTGVLTDTQYF. The chain is built from TRBV5-6 and TRBJ2-3; 9 bases line up with TRBD1. With 3 bases clipped from V and 2 bases from J, the junction kept 7 bases outside the gene matches. CDR3 length equals 16 residues. CDR1 SGHDT and CDR2 YYEEEE come from the germline V gene.

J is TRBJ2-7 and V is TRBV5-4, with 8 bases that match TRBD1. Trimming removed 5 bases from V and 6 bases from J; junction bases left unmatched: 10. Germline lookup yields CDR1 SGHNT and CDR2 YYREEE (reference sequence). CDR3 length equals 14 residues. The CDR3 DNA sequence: TGTGCCAGCAGTCCCGGCTGGACAGGGTTCGAGCAGTACTTC. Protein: CASSPGWTGFEQYF.

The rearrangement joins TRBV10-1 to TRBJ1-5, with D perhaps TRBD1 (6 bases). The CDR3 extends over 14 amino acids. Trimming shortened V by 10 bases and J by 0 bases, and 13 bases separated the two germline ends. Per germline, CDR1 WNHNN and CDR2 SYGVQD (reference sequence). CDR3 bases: TGCGCCACGTCCCAGGGGAATAGCAATCAGCCCCAGCATTTT. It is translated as CATSQGNSNQPQHF.

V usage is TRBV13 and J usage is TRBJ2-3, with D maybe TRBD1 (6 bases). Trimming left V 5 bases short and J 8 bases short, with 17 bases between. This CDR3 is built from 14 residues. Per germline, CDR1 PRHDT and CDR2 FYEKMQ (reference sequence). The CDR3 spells CASSTPGDEGTQYF. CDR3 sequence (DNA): TGTGCCAGCAGCACCCCAGGGGACGAGGGTACGCAGTATTTT.

The CDR3 here is CASSFSSGLAATRQYF. The CDR3 nucleotides are TGTGCCAGCAGCTTTAGTTCGGGACTAGCGGCTACGAGGCAGTACTTC. This rearrangement joins TRBV7-8 to TRBJ2-7; 11 bases fit TRBD2. The CDR3 extends over 16 amino acids. V shed 3 bases, J shed 9 bases, and the junction held 13 bases outside the gene matches. Germline CDR1 reads SGHVS; CDR2 reads FQNEAQ.

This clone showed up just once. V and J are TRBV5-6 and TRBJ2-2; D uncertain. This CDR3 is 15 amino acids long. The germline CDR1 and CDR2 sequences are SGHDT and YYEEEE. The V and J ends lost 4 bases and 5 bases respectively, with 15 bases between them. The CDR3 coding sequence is TGTGCCAGCAGCACCCTGATCCGGGTGACCGGGGAGCTGTTTTTT. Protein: CASSTLIRVTGELFF.

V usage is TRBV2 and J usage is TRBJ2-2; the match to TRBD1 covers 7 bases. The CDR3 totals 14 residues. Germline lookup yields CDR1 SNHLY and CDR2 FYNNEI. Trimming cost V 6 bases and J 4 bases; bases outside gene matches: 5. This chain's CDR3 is CASRPGQLTGELFF. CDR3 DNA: TGTGCCAGCAGGCCGGGACAGCTCACCGGGGAGCTGTTTTTT.